These 10 T cell receptor beta chains were sequenced from one sample in a study of shared clonotypes between healthy human individuals. Data came from immunoSEQ multiplex PCR; TCRdb stores just in-frame clones and leaves some out. The table has some 500,000 clones, about 96% seen once. The source material was naive CD4+ T cells sorted from blood. Sample subset: CD45RA+ positively selected. Every receptor here comes from a woman aged 25 to 39 in good health.

J is TRBJ2-2 and V is TRBV5-5; TRBD1 matches at 7 bases. The CDR3 contains 16 residues. Losses at the gene ends were 4 bases for V and 7 bases for J; bases not matched to a gene: 13. Germline lookup yields CDR1 SGHKS and CDR2 YYEKEE (reference sequence). The CDR3 sequence: CASSLNRGSYGGELFF. CDR3 nucleotide sequence: TGTGCCAGCAGCCTGAACAGGGGTTCATATGGCGGGGAGCTGTTTTTT.

CDR3 bases: TGTGCCAGCGGGGGGGATTACGAGCAGTACTTC. It encodes CASGGDYEQYF. J is TRBJ2-5 and V is TRBV6-6, with 7 positions matching TRBD2. With the DNA end fitting TRBJ2-7 better, the J assignment may be wrong. CDR1 and CDR2 (germline): MNHNY, SVGAGI (reference sequence). The CDR3 contains 11 residues.

V gene TRBV28 combines with J gene TRBJ1-2, with 9 bases aligning to TRBD1. Germline values: CDR1 MDHEN, CDR2 SYDVKM. The CDR3 runs to 14 residues. J gave up 9 bases and V 7 bases, and 12 bases lay outside the gene matches. The CDR3 DNA reads as TGTGCCAGCAATGTTCCGGGACAGGGTTCGAGCTACACCTTC. Translation: CASNVPGQGSSYTF.

DNA of the CDR3: TGTGCCAGCAGCACCAGGACAGGCCCCAGGACGGGAAATGAAAAACTGTTTTTT. Translating it yields CASSTRTGPRTGNEKLFF. The chain is built from TRBV7-8 and TRBJ1-4; 7 nucleotides match TRBD1. Germline lookup yields CDR1 SGHVS and CDR2 FQNEAQ. The CDR3 sequence is 18 residues long. The J segment lost 5 bases and the V segment lost 5 bases, leaving 17 bases of the junction unmatched.

The J gene is TRBJ2-5, the V gene TRBV7-2, with D possibly TRBD1 on 6 matching bases. Trimming removed 5 bases from V and 5 bases from J, with 12 bases in between. This CDR3 has 13 amino acids. From germline, CDR1 is SGHTA and CDR2 FQGNSA. The CDR3 DNA reads TGTGCCAGCAGCGGTGGGGGCCGGGAGACCCAGTACTTC. This translates into CASSGGGRETQYF. The full variable domain, in which reference TRBV7-2 and TRBJ2-5 provide the parts outside the CDR3, is GAGVSQSPSNKVTEKGKDVELRCDPISGHTALYWYRQSLGQGLEFLIYFQGNSAPDKSGLPSDRFSAERTGGSVSTLTIQRTQQEDSAVYLCASSGGGRETQYFGPGTRLLVL.

This clone was counted once. The chain links TRBV4-2 to TRBJ2-7, with D possibly TRBD1 on 6 matching bases. The V gene lost 6 bases and the J gene lost 0 bases, with 9 bases spanning the gap. The germline CDR1 and CDR2 sequences are LGHNA and YNFKEQ. The CDR3 extends over 13 amino acids. The CDR3 protein is CASRRDNSYEQYF. The CDR3 DNA reads TGTGCCAGCAGACGGGACAACTCCTACGAGCAGTACTTC.

The chain combines TRBV6-1 with TRBJ2-5, with 9 nucleotides matching TRBD2. Germline trimming cut 4 bases from V and 4 bases from J; bases unmatched to any gene: 10. In germline, CDR1 is MNHNS, CDR2 SASEGT. The CDR3 has 16 residues. DNA of the CDR3: TGTGCCAGCAGTGTGACTAGCGGACCGCCGGTAGAGACCCAGTACTTC. It codes for CASSVTSGPPVETQYF.

V usage is TRBV19 and J usage is TRBJ2-5; unclear D gene. Germline-derived CDR1 and CDR2 are LNHDA and SQIVND (reference sequence). With 6 bases removed from V and 5 bases from J, the gap between germline ends came to 10 bases. The CDR3 length is 12 residues. The CDR3 bases are TGTGCCAGTAGCGTGTCTACGGAGACCCAGTACTTC. Translating it yields CASSVSTETQYF. Looking up the rest from reference TRBV19 and TRBJ2-5 gives the full variable domain: DGGITQSPKYLFRKEGQNVTLSCEQNLNHDAMYWYRQDPGQGLRLIYYSQIVNDFQKGDIAEGYSVSREKKESFPLTVTSAQKNPTAFYLCASSVSTETQYFGPGTRLLVL.

The chain carries TRBV4-1 and TRBJ2-5; D might be TRBD2 (6 bases). CDR3 length equals 16 residues. The V and J ends lost 0 bases and 7 bases respectively, with 18 bases between them. The germline V gene has CDR1 MGHRA and CDR2 YSYEKL. As DNA, the CDR3 is TGCGCCAGCAGCCAAGATCCCCTGGCGGTGGGGGGGACCCAGTACTTC. Protein sequence: CASSQDPLAVGGTQYF.

This chain connects TRBV5-5 to TRBJ1-2, with 9 bases aligning to TRBD1. The CDR3 has 14 residues. The V gene end was trimmed by 4 bases and the J gene end by 7 bases; junction bases not matched to a gene: 8. The V gene's germline CDR1 is SGHKS and CDR2 YYEKEE (reference sequence). CDR3 nucleotide sequence: TGTGCCAGCAGCATGGGGACAGGGTTGTCTGGCTACACCTTC. Protein sequence: CASSMGTGLSGYTF. The variable domain in full, completed from reference TRBV5-5 and TRBJ1-2, reads DAGVTQSPTHLIKTRGQQVTLRCSPISGHKSVSWYQQVLGQGPQFIFQYYEKEERGRGNFPDRFSARQFPNYSSELNVNALLLGDSALYLCASSMGTGLSGYTFGSGTRLTVV.